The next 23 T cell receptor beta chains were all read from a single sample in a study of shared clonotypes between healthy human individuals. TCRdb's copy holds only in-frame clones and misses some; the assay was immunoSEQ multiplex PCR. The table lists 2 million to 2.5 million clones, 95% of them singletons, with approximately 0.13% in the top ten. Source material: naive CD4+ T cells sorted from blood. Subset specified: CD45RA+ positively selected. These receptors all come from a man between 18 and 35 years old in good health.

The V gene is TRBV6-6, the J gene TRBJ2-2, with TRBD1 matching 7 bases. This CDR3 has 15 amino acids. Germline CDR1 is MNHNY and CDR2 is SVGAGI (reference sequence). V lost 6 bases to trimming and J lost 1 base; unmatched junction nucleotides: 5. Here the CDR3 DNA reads TGTGCCAGCAGATCTACAGGGGAGAACACCGGGGAGCTGTTTTTT. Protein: CASRSTGENTGELFF.

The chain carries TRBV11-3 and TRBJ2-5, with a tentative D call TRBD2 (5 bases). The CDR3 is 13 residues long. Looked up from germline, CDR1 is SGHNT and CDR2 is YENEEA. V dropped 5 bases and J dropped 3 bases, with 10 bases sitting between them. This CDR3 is CASSPRTEETQYF. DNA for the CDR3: TGTGCCAGCAGCCCAAGGACTGAAGAGACCCAGTACTTC.

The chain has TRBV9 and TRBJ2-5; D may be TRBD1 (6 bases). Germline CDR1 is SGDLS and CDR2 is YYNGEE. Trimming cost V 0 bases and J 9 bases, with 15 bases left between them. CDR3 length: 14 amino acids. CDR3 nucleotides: TGTGCCAGCAGCGTAGCGCCCGGGTCAGGGGCCCAGTACTTC. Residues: CASSVAPGSGAQYF. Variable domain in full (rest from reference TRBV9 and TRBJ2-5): DSGVTQTPKHLITATGQRVTLRCSPRSGDLSVYWYQQSLDQGLQFLIQYYNGEERAKGNILERFSAQQFPDLHSELNLSSLELGDSALYFCASSVAPGSGAQYFGPGTRLLVL.

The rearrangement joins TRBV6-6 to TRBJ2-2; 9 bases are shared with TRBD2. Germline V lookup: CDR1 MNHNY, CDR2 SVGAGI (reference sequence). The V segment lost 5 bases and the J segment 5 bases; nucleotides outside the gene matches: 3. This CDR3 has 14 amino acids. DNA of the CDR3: TGTGCCAGCAGTCCGCTAGCGGGGACCGGGGAGCTGTTTTTT. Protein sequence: CASSPLAGTGELFF.

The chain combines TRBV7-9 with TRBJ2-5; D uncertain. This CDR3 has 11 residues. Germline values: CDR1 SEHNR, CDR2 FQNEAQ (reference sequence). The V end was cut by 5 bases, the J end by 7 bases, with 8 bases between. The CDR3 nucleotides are TGTGCCAGCAGCGACCTAGGGACCCAGTACTTC. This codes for CASSDLGTQYF.

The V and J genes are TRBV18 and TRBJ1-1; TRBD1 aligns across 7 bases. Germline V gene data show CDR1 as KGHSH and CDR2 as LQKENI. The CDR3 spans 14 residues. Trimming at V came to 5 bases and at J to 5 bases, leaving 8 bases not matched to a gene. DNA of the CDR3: TGTGCCAGCTCAATTTACAGGGGATCTACTGAAGCTTTCTTT. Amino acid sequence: CASSIYRGSTEAFF.

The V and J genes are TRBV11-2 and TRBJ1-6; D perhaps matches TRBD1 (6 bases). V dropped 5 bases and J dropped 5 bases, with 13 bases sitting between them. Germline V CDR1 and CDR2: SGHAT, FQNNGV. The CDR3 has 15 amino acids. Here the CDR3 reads CASSTGQTDNSPLHF. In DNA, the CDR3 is TGTGCCAGCAGCACCGGACAGACGGATAATTCACCCCTCCACTTT.

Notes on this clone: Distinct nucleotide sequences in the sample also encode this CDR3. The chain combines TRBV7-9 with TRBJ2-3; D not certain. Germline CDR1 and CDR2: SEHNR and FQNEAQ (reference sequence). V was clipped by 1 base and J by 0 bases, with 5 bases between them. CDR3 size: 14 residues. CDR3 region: CASSLGVSTDTQYF. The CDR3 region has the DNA TGTGCCAGCAGCTTAGGGGTTAGCACAGATACGCAGTATTTT.

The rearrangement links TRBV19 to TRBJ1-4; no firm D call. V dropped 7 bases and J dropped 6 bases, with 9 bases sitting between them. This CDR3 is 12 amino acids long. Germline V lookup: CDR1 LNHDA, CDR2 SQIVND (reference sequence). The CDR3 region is CASTGIDEKLFF. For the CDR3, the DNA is TGTGCCAGTACGGGAATAGATGAAAAACTGTTTTTT.

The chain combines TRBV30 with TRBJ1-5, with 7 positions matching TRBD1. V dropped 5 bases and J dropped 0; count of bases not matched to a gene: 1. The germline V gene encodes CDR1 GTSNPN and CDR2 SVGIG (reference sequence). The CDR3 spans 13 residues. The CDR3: CAWDRDSNQPQHF. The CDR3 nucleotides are TGTGCCTGGGACAGGGATAGCAATCAGCCCCAGCATTTT.

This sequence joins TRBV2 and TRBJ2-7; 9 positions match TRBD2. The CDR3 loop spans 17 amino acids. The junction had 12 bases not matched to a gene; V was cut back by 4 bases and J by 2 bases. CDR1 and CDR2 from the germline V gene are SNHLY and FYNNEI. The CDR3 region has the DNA TGTGCCAGCAGTGCGACTAGCGGCCTTTTAGTGCCCTACGAGCAGTACTTC. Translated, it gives CASSATSGLLVPYEQYF. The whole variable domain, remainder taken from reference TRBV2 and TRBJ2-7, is EPEVTQTPSHQVTQMGQEVILRCVPISNHLYFYWYRQILGQKVEFLVSFYNNEISEKSEIFDDQFSVERPDGSNFTLKIRSTKLEDSAMYFCASSATSGLLVPYEQYFGPGTRLTVT.

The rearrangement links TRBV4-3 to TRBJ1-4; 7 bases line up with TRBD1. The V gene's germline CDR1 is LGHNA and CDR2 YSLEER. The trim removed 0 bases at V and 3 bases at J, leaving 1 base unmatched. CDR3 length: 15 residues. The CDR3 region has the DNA TGCGCCAGCAGCCAAGACAGGGGGTCTAATGAAAAACTGTTTTTT. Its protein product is CASSQDRGSNEKLFF.

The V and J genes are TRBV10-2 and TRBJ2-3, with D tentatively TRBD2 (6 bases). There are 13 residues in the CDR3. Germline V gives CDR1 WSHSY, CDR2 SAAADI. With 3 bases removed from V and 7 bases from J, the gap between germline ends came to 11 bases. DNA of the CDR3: TGCGCCAGCAGTGACGCGGGACTCCATACGCAGTATTTT. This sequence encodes CASSDAGLHTQYF.

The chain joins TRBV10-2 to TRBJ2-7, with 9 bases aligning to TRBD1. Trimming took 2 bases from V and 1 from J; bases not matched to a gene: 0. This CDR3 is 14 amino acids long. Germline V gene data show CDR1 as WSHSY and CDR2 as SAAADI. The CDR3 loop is CASSEGTGSYEQYF. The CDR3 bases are TGCGCCAGCAGTGAGGGGACAGGGTCCTACGAGCAGTACTTC.

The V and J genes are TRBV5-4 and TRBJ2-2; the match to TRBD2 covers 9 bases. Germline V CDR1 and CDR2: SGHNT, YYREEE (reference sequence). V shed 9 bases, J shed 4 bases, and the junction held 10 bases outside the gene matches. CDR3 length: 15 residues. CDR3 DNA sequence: TGTGCCACCCAAGCCGGACTAGCGATCACCGGGGAGCTGTTTTTT. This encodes CATQAGLAITGELFF.

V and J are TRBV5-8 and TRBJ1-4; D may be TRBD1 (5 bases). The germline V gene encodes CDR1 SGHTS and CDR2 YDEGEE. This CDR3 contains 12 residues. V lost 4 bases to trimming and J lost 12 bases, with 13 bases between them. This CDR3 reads CASSPGAFQLFF. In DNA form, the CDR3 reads TGTGCCAGCAGCCCCGGGGCGTTTCAACTGTTTTTT.

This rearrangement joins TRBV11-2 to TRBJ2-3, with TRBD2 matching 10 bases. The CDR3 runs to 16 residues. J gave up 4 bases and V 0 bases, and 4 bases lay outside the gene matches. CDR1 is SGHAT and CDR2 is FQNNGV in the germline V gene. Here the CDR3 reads CASSLDGTSASDTQYF. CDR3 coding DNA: TGTGCCAGCAGCTTAGACGGGACTAGCGCGTCAGATACGCAGTATTTT.

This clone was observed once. The CDR3 DNA is TGCGCCAGCAGCGTGGGCCGATCGGGGGAGACCCAGTACTTC. It specifies CASSVGRSGETQYF. The J gene is TRBJ2-5, the V gene TRBV5-1; possibly TRBD2 for D (5 bases). Germline CDR1 is SGHRS and CDR2 is YFSETQ. The CDR3 extends over 14 amino acids. The V end lost 4 bases, the J end lost 5 bases, and 15 bases lay between the germline ends.

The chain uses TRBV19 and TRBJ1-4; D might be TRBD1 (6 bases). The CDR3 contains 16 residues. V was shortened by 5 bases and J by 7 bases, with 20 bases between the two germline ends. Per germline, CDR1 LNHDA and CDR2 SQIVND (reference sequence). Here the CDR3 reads CASSPPGWGRAEKLFF. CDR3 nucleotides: TGTGCCAGTAGTCCCCCAGGATGGGGGCGTGCTGAAAAACTGTTTTTT. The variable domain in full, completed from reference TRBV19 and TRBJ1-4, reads DGGITQSPKYLFRKEGQNVTLSCEQNLNHDAMYWYRQDPGQGLRLIYYSQIVNDFQKGDIAEGYSVSREKKESFPLTVTSAQKNPTAFYLCASSPPGWGRAEKLFFGSGTQLSVL.

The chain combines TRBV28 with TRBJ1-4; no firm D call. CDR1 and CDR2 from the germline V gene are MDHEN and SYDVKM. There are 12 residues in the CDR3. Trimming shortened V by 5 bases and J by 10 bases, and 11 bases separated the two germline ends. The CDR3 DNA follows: TGTGCCAGCAGTACGCCAGGCGGAAAACTGTTTTTT. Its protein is CASSTPGGKLFF.

The CDR3 DNA reads TGCAGCGTTGGACAGGGAAGCACAGATACGCAGTATTTT. This codes for CSVGQGSTDTQYF. The chain has TRBV29-1 and TRBJ2-3; TRBD1 aligns across 7 bases. The CDR3 contains 13 residues. J lost 0 bases, V lost 4 bases, and 1 base had no gene match. Germline assignment: CDR1 SQVTM and CDR2 ANQGSEA.

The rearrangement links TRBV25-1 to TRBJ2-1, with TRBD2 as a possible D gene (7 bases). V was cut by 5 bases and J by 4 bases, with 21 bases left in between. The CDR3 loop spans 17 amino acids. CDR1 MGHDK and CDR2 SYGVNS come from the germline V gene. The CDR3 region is CASSTLRPGGLYNEQFF. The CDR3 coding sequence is TGTGCCAGCAGTACTCTTCGCCCGGGGGGCCTGTACAATGAGCAGTTCTTC.

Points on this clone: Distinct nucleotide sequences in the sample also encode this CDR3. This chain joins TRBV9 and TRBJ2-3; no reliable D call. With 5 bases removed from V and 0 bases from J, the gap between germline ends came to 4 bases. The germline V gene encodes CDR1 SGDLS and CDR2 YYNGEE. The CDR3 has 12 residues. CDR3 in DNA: TGTGCCAGCAGTGCTAGCACAGATACGCAGTATTTT. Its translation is CASSASTDTQYF.